Listed below are T cell receptor beta chains from one sample, sequenced in a study of graft-versus-host responses after intestinal transplantation. The repertoire was sequenced with immunoSEQ multiplex PCR; TCRdb's copy has only in-frame clones and lacks some. The sample includes around 50,000 clones, about 90% of them seen just once. This material consisted of PBMCs, taken 26 days after transplant. These TCRs come from a human patient who received an intestinal transplant, so some T cells may come from the graft donor. The CDR3 runs from the conserved cysteine through the conserved F or W. A D gene is named only where the DNA matches it firmly.

length	D	V	J	CDR3
16	TRBD2	TRBV27	TRBJ2-3	CASTSGTSGTADTQYF
16	TRBD1	TRBV25-1	TRBJ2-1	CASSESLDRAYNEQFF
15	TRBD2	TRBV6-4	TRBJ2-3	CASSETSGGSDTQYF
15	TRBD1	TRBV4-2	TRBJ1-6	CASSQPGTGSAPLHF
17	TRBD2	TRBV5-1	TRBJ2-1	CASSLGFPSGGNNEQFF
13	-	TRBV29-1	TRBJ2-1	CSVDRFRDNEQFF
15	TRBD1	TRBV6-5	TRBJ1-1	CASSRQGPMNTEAFF
15	TRBD1	TRBV9	TRBJ2-1	CASSVSGQGYNEQFF
16	TRBD1	TRBV6-6	TRBJ2-2	CASSSPDRRNTGELFF
13	-	TRBV18	TRBJ2-7	CASSSGDIYEQYF
18	-	TRBV4-2	TRBJ2-3	CASSRVGGLERWADTQYF
13	-	TRBV7-3	TRBJ2-1	CASSLLDGNEQFF
16	TRBD2	TRBV5-4	TRBJ2-2	CASSRTGTRDTGELFF
13	-	TRBV5-4	TRBJ2-3	CASWGSSTDTQYF
15	-	TRBV6-5	TRBJ2-2	CASSTPVTNTGELFF
16	TRBD2	TRBV6-6	TRBJ2-7	CASSSPRGTSGYEQYF
16	TRBD1	TRBV7-9	TRBJ1-3	CASSSGQASSGNTIYF
13	TRBD1	TRBV2	TRBJ2-7	CASRTGPSYEQYF
16	-	TRBV10-3	TRBJ2-1	CAISEGAQSSYNEQFF
14	-	TRBV27	TRBJ2-5	CASRGPASQETQYF
16	-	TRBV9	TRBJ1-6	CASSVSGTAYNSPLHF
17	-	TRBV13	TRBJ2-3	CASSLGPVGGRTDTQYF
14	TRBD1	TRBV28	TRBJ1-2	CASRVIGTGVGYTF